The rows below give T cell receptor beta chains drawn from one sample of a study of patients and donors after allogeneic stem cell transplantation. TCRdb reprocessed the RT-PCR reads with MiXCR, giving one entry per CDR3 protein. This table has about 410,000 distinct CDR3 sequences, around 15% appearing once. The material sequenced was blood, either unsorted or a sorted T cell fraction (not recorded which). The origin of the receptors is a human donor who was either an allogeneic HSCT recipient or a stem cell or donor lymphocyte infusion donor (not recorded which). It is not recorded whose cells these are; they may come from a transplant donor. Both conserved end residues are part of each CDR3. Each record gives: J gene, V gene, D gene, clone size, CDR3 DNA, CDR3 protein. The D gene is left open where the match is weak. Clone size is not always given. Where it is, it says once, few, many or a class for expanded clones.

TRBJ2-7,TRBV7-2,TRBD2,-,TGTGCCAGCAGCTTAGGGACTGGCGGGGGGACCAAGTACGAGCAGTACTTC,CASSLGTGGGTKYEQYF
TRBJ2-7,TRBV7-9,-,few,TGTGCCAGCAGCTTAGAACAGGGCAGCAACTACTTC,CASSLEQGSNYF
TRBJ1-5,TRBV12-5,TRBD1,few,TGTGCTAGTGGTTCACCGGGACAGGGTTCTCAGCCCCAGCATTTT,CASGSPGQGSQPQHF
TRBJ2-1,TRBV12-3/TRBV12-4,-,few,TGTGCCAGCAGTTTTAAGTCCCTACTCAATGAGCAGTTCTTC,CASSFKSLLNEQFF
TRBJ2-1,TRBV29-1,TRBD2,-,TGCAGCGTTGGGGGGGGCAATGAGCAGTTCTTC,CSVGGGNEQFF
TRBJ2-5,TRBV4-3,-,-,TGCGCCAGCTCCGGGACCGGGGAGACCCAGTACTTC,CASSGTGETQYF
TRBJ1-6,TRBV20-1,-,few,TGCAGTGCTAGAGAGACGACGAATTCACCCCTCCACTTT,CSARETTNSPLHF
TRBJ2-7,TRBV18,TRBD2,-,TGTGCCAGCTCACCACTGACTAGCGGGAGCTCCTACGAGCAGTACTTC,CASSPLTSGSSYEQYF
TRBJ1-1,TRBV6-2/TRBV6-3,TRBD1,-,TGTGCCAGCACCGAGGACAGGGGGAGGGGGAACACTGAAGCTTTCTTT,CASTEDRGRGNTEAFF
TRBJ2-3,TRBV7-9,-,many,TGTGCCAGCAGCTTGTGGAAAGCGACAGATACGCAGTATTTT,CASSLWKATDTQYF
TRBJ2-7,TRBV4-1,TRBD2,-,TGCGCCAGCAGACCGACTAGCGGGAGGATGGGTGAGCAGTACTTC,CASRPTSGRMGEQYF
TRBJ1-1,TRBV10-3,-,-,TGTGCCATCAGTCGGTTGGGAGCGGACACTGAAGCTTTCTTT,CAISRLGADTEAFF
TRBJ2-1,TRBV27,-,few,TGTGCCAGCTCCGGTGTAGGGATTGGCCCCAATGAGCAGTTCTTC,CASSGVGIGPNEQFF
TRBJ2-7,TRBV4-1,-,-,TGCGCCAGCAGCCAGGCGGGACAGCCGTACGAGCAGTACTTC,CASSQAGQPYEQYF
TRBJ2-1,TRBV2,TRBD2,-,TGTGCCAGCAGCGTAGCGGGGGGGCGATGGAATGAGCAGTTCTTC,CASSVAGGRWNEQFF
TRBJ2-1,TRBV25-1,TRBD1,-,TGTGCCAGCAGTGCGTACAGGGGTGGGAACAATGAGCAGTTCTTC,CASSAYRGGNNEQFF
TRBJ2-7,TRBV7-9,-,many,TGTGCCAGCAGCCCCTCGGACTGGGTTCTTTACTTC,CASSPSDWVLYF
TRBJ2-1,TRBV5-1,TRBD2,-,TGCGCCAGCAGGGCCGGGGGGGCGGGAAACAATGAGCAGTTCTTC,CASRAGGAGNNEQFF
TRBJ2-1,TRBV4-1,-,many,TGCGCCAGCAGCCAACGGAGGCTCACGGGGAATGAGCAGTTCTTC,CASSQRRLTGNEQFF
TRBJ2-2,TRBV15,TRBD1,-,TGTGCCACCAGCAGAGGGGGACAGGGCGCCGGGGAGCTGTTTTTT,CATSRGGQGAGELFF
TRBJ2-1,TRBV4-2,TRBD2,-,TGTGCCAGCAGCCAAGCGCTCCTAGCGGGGAACAATGAGCAGTTCTTC,CASSQALLAGNNEQFF
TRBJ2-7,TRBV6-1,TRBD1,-,TGTGCCAGCAGTGAAACTTACACAGGGGGCAGGTACGAGCAGTACTTC,CASSETYTGGRYEQYF
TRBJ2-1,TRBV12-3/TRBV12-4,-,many,TGTGCCAGCAGTTTAGCAGCGAACTCCTACAATGAGCAGTTCTTC,CASSLAANSYNEQFF
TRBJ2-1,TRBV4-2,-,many,TGTGCCAGCGGTCGGACAGGGAGGGACAATGAGCAGTTCTTC,CASGRTGRDNEQFF
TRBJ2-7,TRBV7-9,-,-,TGTGCCAGCAGCTCCCCACAGTTAGGGTACGAGCAGTACTTC,CASSSPQLGYEQYF
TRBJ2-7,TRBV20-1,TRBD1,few,TGCAGGTTACAGGGGGCGAAACCGAACGAGCAGTACTTC,CRLQGAKPNEQYF
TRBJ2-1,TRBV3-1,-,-,TGTGCCAGCAGCCAAGCAGCCGGGACGAGCTCCTACAATGAGCAGTTCTTC,CASSQAAGTSSYNEQFF
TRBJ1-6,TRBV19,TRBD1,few,TGTGCCACCACCCTCCCGGGACAGACAAATTCACCCCTCCACTTT,CATTLPGQTNSPLHF
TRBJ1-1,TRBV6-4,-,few,TGTGCCAGCAGTGAGGGGGCTGGGAACACTGAAGCTTTCTTT,CASSEGAGNTEAFF
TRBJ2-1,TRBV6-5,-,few,TGTGCCAGCAGTTATTTGGTGTACGGCCAGGAGGGGAACAATGAGCAGTTCTTC,CASSYLVYGQEGNNEQFF
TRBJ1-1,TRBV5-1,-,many,TGCGCCAGCAGCTTGAAGCAGAACACTGAAGCTTTCTTT,CASSLKQNTEAFF
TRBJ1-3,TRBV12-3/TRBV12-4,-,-,TGTGCCAGCAGTACGGAGGCCCCTGGAAACACCATATATTTT,CASSTEAPGNTIYF
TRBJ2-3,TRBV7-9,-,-,TGTGCCAGCAGCCGATACACAGATACGCAGTATTTT,CASSRYTDTQYF
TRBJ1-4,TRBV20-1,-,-,TGCAGTGCTAGAGAAGGACCGATTAATGAAAAACTGTTTTTT,CSAREGPINEKLFF
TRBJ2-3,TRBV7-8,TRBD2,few,TGTGCCAGCAGCTTAGCCGCTAGCGGGAAGGATACGCAGTATTTT,CASSLAASGKDTQYF
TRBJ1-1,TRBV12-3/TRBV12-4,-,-,TGTGCCAGCAGCCTACAGAGGCCTAACACTGAAGCTTTCTTT,CASSLQRPNTEAFF
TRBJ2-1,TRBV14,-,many,TGTGCCAGCAGCCTTGGAGGAGCGGGTCTCTACAATGAGCAGTTCTTC,CASSLGGAGLYNEQFF
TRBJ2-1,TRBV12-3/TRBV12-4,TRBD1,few,TGTGCCAGCAGTGCGCCGGGACAGGGTAATGAGCAGTTCTTC,CASSAPGQGNEQFF
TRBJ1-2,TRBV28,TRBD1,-,TGTGCCATCTCCAAGGACAGGTCTTATGGCTACACCTTC,CAISKDRSYGYTF
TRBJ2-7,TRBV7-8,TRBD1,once,TGTGCCAGCAGCGGGACAGGGCGGACGAACGAGCAGTACTTC,CASSGTGRTNEQYF
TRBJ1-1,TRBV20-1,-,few,TGCAGTGCTAGGAAGGGTAGGGTTGGCACTGAAGCTTTCTTT,CSARKGRVGTEAFF
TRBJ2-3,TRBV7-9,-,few,TGTGCCAGCAGCTTAGTTCGAGCTGCCGAGGCAGATACGCAGTATTTT,CASSLVRAAEADTQYF
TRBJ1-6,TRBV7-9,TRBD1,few,TGTGCCAGCAGCCAGTGGGACAGTTTCAATTCACCCCTCCACTTT,CASSQWDSFNSPLHF
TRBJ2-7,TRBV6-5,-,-,TGTGCCAGCAGTTCAGGGACCCCAGGGACCTACGAGCAGTACTTC,CASSSGTPGTYEQYF
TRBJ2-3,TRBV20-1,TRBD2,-,TGCAGTGCTTTAATAAGCGGGAGGGGGACAGATACGCAGTATTTT,CSALISGRGTDTQYF
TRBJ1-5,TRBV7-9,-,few,TGTGCCAGCAGCCCTTGGGGCGGGGCAGATCAGCCCCAGCATTTT,CASSPWGGADQPQHF
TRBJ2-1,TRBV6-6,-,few,TGTGCCAGCACTCGGACGGGCAATGAGCAGTTCTTC,CASTRTGNEQFF
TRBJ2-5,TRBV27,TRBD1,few,TGTGCCAGCAGACTCGGGACAGGCCAAGAGACCCAGTACTTC,CASRLGTGQETQYF